This T cell receptor beta chain emerged from a study of blood T cell repertoires in COVID-19. The wider study: The United States, Italy and Spain supplied acute and convalescent COVID-19 samples. PBMCs, B-cell-depleted T cells, or T cells were the source of the cDNA or gDNA that made up the material.

Data came from immunoSEQ multiplex PCR; TCRdb stores just in-frame clones and leaves some out. Counted here are over 150,000 clones, more than 75% occurring once; the ten biggest clones make up 2.7%. CDR1 MDHEN and CDR2 SYDVKM come from the germline V gene. The CDR3 sequence is 11 residues long. With 8 bases removed from V and 9 bases from J, the gap between germline ends came to 11 bases. The chain uses TRBV28 and TRBJ2-1, with unresolved D. The receptor was derived from a middle-aged man with active or convalescent COVID-19. The sample was peripheral blood. Written as DNA, the CDR3 is TGTGCCAGCGGCTTGGTTGTTGAGCAGTTCTTC. Protein product: CASGLVVEQFF.